Below are 24 T cell receptor beta chains sequenced from a single sample in a study of Graves' ophthalmopathy and Graves' hyperthyroidism. Amplification from RNA transcripts yielded the TCR beta CDR3 regions. Second-round multiplex PCR followed a first-round RT-PCR using HTBI primers. Each CDR3 protein is one row after TCRdb ran MiXCR on the multiplex PCR reads. This table holds about 740,000 distinct CDR3 sequences, around 40% found once. Sequencing was performed on peripheral blood. Receptors originate from an adult man with Graves' ophthalmopathy.

Regarding this clonotype: This may come from a read error, since a much larger clone is one base off. The V gene is TRBV20-1, the J gene TRBJ2-7; D perhaps matches TRBD2 (5 bases). V shed 1 base and J shed 7 bases, with 14 bases lying between them. The germline V gene encodes CDR1 DFQATT and CDR2 SNEGSKA (reference sequence). The CDR3 runs 13 residues. CDR3 in amino acids: CSARGSAGLEQYF. CDR3 bases: TGCAGTGCTAGAGGTTCTGCGGGTCTGGAGCAGTACTTC.

Note on this clonotype: A much larger clone differs by one base, so this may be a read error. In this CDR3 the conserved last residue, phenylalanine or tryptophan, is missing, so a read error is likely. The chain uses TRBV20-1 and TRBJ1-2; D unresolved. This CDR3 comprises 14 residues. Trimming cost V 1 base and J 8 bases, with 17 bases left between them. Germline values: CDR1 DFQATT, CDR2 SNEGSKA (reference sequence). The CDR3 protein is CSARGLGANDGYTL. The CDR3 nucleotides read TGCAGTGCTAGAGGATTGGGTGCAAACGACGGCTACACCCTC.

This clonotype showed up many times. The V and J genes are TRBV10-3 and TRBJ2-2; 7 positions match TRBD2. Trimming cost V 10 bases and J 4 bases; bases outside gene matches: 9. The CDR3 is 14 amino acids. The germline V gene has CDR1 ENHRY and CDR2 SYGVKD. DNA for the CDR3: TGTGCCACCCTAAGTAGCGGGTTCACCGGGGAGCTGTTTTTT. It translates to CATLSSGFTGELFF.

The V gene is TRBV10-3, the J gene TRBJ1-1; D uncertain. The CDR3 spans 13 residues. V was clipped by 7 bases and J by 4 bases, with 13 bases between them. CDR1 ENHRY and CDR2 SYGVKD come from the germline V gene. DNA of the CDR3: TGTGCCATCACTGGGGTTATAGCCACTGAAGCTTTCTTT. Its protein is CAITGVIATEAFF.

This clonotype showed up just a few times. The chain uses TRBV20-1 and TRBJ1-1; D uncertain. Germline V lookup: CDR1 DFQATT, CDR2 SNEGSKA (reference sequence). The CDR3 is made up of 14 amino acids. Deletions cut 0 bases from V and 6 bases from J, with 14 bases between. The CDR3 nucleotides are TGCAGTGCTAGAGAGGAGGAGGTACGCGCTGAAGCTTTCTTT. It encodes CSAREEEVRAEAFF.

This clonotype was seen more than once but under ten times. As DNA, the CDR3 is TGTGCCAGCAGCCAGGGACAGGGGGCCTCCTACGAGCAGTACTTC. Translating it yields CASSQGQGASYEQYF. V is TRBV7-2 and J is TRBJ2-7; 12 positions agree with TRBD1. With 5 bases clipped from V and 0 bases from J, the junction kept 2 bases outside the gene matches. CDR3 size: 15 residues. Germline-derived CDR1 and CDR2 are SGHTA and FQGNSA.

This clonotype has only a few counts. A read error may explain this, as a much larger clone is one base away. V and J are TRBV10-2 and TRBJ2-5; D is perhaps TRBD1 or TRBD2 (5 bases each). V lost 3 bases to trimming and J lost 5 bases, with 10 bases between them. Germline values: CDR1 WSHSY, CDR2 SAAADI. The CDR3 runs 13 residues. The CDR3 DNA is TGCGCCAGCAGTGAAGAGGGGATGGAGACCCAGTACTTC. It encodes CASSEEGMETQYF.

This rearrangement joins TRBV6-1 to TRBJ2-7, with D uncertain. Germline-derived CDR1 and CDR2 are MNHNS and SASEGT. The V and J ends lost 11 bases and 8 bases respectively, with 28 bases between them. This CDR3 region has 15 residues. The CDR3 DNA reads as TGTGCCTGCACCCTAAGCGATCCTACAACATACAAGCAGTACTTC. Amino acids: CACTLSDPTTYKQYF.

The chain uses TRBV19 and TRBJ2-7; D might be TRBD2 (5 bases). The CDR3 consists of 15 residues. The V gene's germline CDR1 is LNHDA and CDR2 SQIVND (reference sequence). The V end lost 4 bases, the J end lost 5 bases, and 18 bases lay between the germline ends. The CDR3 region has the DNA TGTGCCAGTAGTAAACCGGGGATGGGAGCGGACGAGCAGTACTTC. As protein: CASSKPGMGADEQYF.

The V and J genes are TRBV2 and TRBJ1-3; D is uncertain. The CDR3 length is 16 residues. Germline loops: CDR1 SNHLY, CDR2 FYNNEI. V lost 5 bases and J 2 bases, leaving 16 bases between the germline ends. DNA of the CDR3: TGTGCCAGCAGTTACCTTCGGGGAAAGACTGGAAACACCATATATTTT. Protein product: CASSYLRGKTGNTIYF.

Details on this clonotype: This may be a read error, as it is one base from a much larger clone. The rearrangement links TRBV2 to TRBJ1-1; D gene unclear. The germline gives CDR1 SNHLY, CDR2 FYNNEI. The CDR3 is 15 amino acids. The CDR3 nucleotides read TGTGCCGGCAGTGAACGCGGCGGGTCAAACACTGAAGCTTTCTTT. This translates into CAGSERGGSNTEAFF.

This clonotype was seen many times. CDR3 in amino acids: CASTEQATNEKLFF. DNA of the CDR3: TGTGCCAGCACCGAACAGGCAACTAATGAAAAACTGTTTTTT. V is TRBV7-9 and J is TRBJ1-4; weak D call: TRBD1 (5 bases). V lost 7 bases, J lost 0 bases, and 9 bases lay in between. The CDR3 runs 14 residues. Per germline, CDR1 SEHNR and CDR2 FQNEAQ (reference sequence).

In this sample, this clonotype turned up once. This chain uses TRBV12-3 or TRBV12-4 with TRBJ1-1; 11 bases align to TRBD1. The V gene end was trimmed by 6 bases and the J gene end by 5 bases; junction bases not matched to a gene: 8. The length of the CDR3 is 15 residues. CDR3 coding DNA: TGTGCCAGCAGCAAGGACAGGGGGCTCGGAACTGAAGCTTTCTTT. Protein product: CASSKDRGLGTEAFF.

V usage is TRBV7-2 and J usage is TRBJ2-3; D possibly corresponds to TRBD2 (5 bases). With 4 bases removed from V and 2 bases from J, the gap between germline ends came to 13 bases. This CDR3 contains 15 residues. Germline V gene sequence: CDR1 SGHTA, CDR2 FQGNSA. CDR3 sequence: CASSSRVAVTDTQYF. For the CDR3, the DNA is TGTGCCAGCAGCTCGCGGGTGGCGGTCACAGATACGCAGTATTTT.

This clonotype was seen many times. CDR3 protein: CASTRLRGAENSPLHF. CDR3 DNA: TGTGCCAGCACTCGCCTCCGGGGGGCTGAGAATTCACCCCTCCACTTT. This chain joins TRBV2 and TRBJ1-6; TRBD1 is a possible D gene (6 bases). V dropped 7 bases and J dropped 7 bases, with 20 bases sitting between them. There are 16 residues in the CDR3. Germline V gene lookup returns CDR1 SNHLY and CDR2 FYNNEI.

The chain couples TRBV20-1 to TRBJ1-5; 12 bases line up with TRBD1. This CDR3 region has 15 residues. The ends lost 6 bases at V and 8 bases at J; junction bases unmatched: 11. Germline loops: CDR1 DFQATT, CDR2 SNEGSKA (reference sequence). CDR3 nucleotide sequence: TGCAGTGCGCTACCGGGACAGGGGGCTTTGGAGCCCCAGCATTTT. It encodes CSALPGQGALEPQHF.

This clonotype was picked up a small number of times. The chain joins TRBV7-9 to TRBJ2-5, with 11 bases fitting TRBD1. CDR3 length: 18 residues. V lost 1 base to trimming and J lost 6 bases; unmatched junction nucleotides: 13. Germline values: CDR1 SEHNR, CDR2 FQNEAQ (reference sequence). The DNA for the CDR3 is TGTGCCAGCAGCTTAGGCGGGGGGACAGGGGGAGGAGCGCAGACCCAGTACTTC. This encodes CASSLGGGTGGGAQTQYF.

This clonotype has a handful of counts. The rearrangement uses TRBV24-1 and TRBJ1-5, with 10 bases fitting TRBD1. The CDR3 has 14 amino acids. With V trimmed by 6 bases and J by 6 bases, 4 bases remained unmatched. The V gene's germline CDR1 is KGHDR and CDR2 SFDVKD. CDR3 loop: CATSSGQGGQPQHF. CDR3 DNA: TGTGCCACCAGTTCCGGACAGGGGGGTCAGCCCCAGCATTTT.

Many counts were recorded for this clonotype. This CDR3 reads CASSSLTGRETQYF. In DNA, the CDR3 is TGTGCCAGCAGCTCATTGACTGGGAGGGAGACCCAGTACTTC. The chain uses TRBV7-7 and TRBJ2-5; TRBD2 might be the D (6 bases). Germline V gives CDR1 SSHAT, CDR2 FNYEAQ (reference sequence). This CDR3 is built from 14 residues. V lost 4 bases, J lost 5 bases, and 14 bases lay in between. The entire variable domain, with the rest obtained from reference TRBV7-7 and TRBJ2-5, is as follows: GAGVSQSPRYKVTKRGQDVTLRCDPISSHATLYWYQQALGQGPEFLTYFNYEAQPDKSGLPSDRFSAERPEGSISTLTIQRTEQRDSAMYRCASSSLTGRETQYFGPGTRLLVL.

This clonotype was recorded many times. The chain links TRBV7-9 to TRBJ1-3, with a possible D match to TRBD1 (6 bases). Germline V gives CDR1 SEHNR, CDR2 FQNEAQ (reference sequence). The CDR3 runs 14 residues. Trimming stripped 1 base from V and 4 bases from J, with 8 bases between. The CDR3 protein is CASSLGRGGNTIYF. The CDR3 DNA sequence: TGTGCCAGCAGCTTAGGCAGGGGAGGAAACACCATATATTTT.

This rearrangement joins TRBV9 to TRBJ1-4; tentative D call: TRBD1 (6 bases). The CDR3 has 18 amino acids. Germline CDR1 and CDR2: SGDLS and YYNGEE. V shed 0 bases and J shed 0 bases, with 15 bases lying between them. The CDR3 DNA reads as TGTGCCAGCAGCGTAGAAGCGGGGGCATCGACAACTAATGAAAAACTGTTTTTT. Its protein product is CASSVEAGASTTNEKLFF.

This clonotype was found many times. The chain joins TRBV7-9 to TRBJ1-1; 8 bases align to TRBD1. The CDR3 extends over 14 amino acids. After removal of 0 bases from V and 5 bases from J, the junction contained 2 bases not matched to a gene. Germline CDR1 reads SEHNR; CDR2 reads FQNEAQ (reference sequence). CDR3 sequence: CASSLAGQETEAFF. CDR3 sequence (DNA): TGTGCCAGCAGCTTAGCGGGACAGGAGACTGAAGCTTTCTTT.

The table lists this clonotype with a few counts. The V call is TRBV25-1, the J call TRBJ1-2; D not resolved. Trimming cost V 5 bases and J 7 bases, with 11 bases left between them. The CDR3 sequence is 12 residues long. Germline V lookup: CDR1 MGHDK, CDR2 SYGVNS. CDR3 in amino acids: CASSSTARGYTF. In nucleotides, the CDR3 is TGTGCCAGCAGTTCTACAGCGCGTGGCTACACCTTC.

This clonotype was observed many times. The chain carries TRBV24-1 and TRBJ1-5, with 10 bases that match TRBD1. CDR3 length: 13 residues. Losses at the gene ends were 9 bases for V and 5 bases for J; bases not matched to a gene: 3. CDR1 is KGHDR and CDR2 is SFDVKD in the germline V gene. In DNA form, the CDR3 reads TGTGCCACCGCAGGGACAGGGGATCAGCCCCAGCATTTT. This translates into CATAGTGDQPQHF.